The rows below give T cell receptor beta chains drawn from one sample of a study of shared clonotypes between healthy human individuals. Assay: immunoSEQ multiplex PCR; the TCRdb copy retains only in-frame clones and omits some. This repertoire shows around 1,900,000 clones, around 93% found once; its top ten account for approximately 1.6%. Sequencing used naive CD8+ T cells from PBMCs. The receptors here all came from a young man in good health. Some clones in this sample may be carry-over from other donors' samples. Each CDR3 is given with its conserved first and last residue. A D gene is named only where the DNA matches it firmly. Clone size is given for some rows only: seen once, a few or many times, or a class if the clone is expanded.

V gene: TRBV6-6; CDR3 length: 14; D gene: -; clone size: -; J gene: TRBJ1-1; CDR3 DNA: TGTGCCAGCAGCCTGCCAGGGATGGCCACTGAAGCTTTCTTT; CDR3 protein: CASSLPGMATEAFF
V gene: TRBV11-3; CDR3 length: 14; D gene: TRBD1; clone size: -; J gene: TRBJ2-7; CDR3 DNA: TGTGCCAGCAGCTCGACAGGGACCTCCTACGAGCAGTACTTC; CDR3 protein: CASSSTGTSYEQYF
V gene: TRBV7-9; CDR3 length: 16; D gene: TRBD1; clone size: -; J gene: TRBJ1-4; CDR3 DNA: TGTGCCAGCAGCTCAGACAGGGAAGGAACTAATGAAAAACTGTTTTTT; CDR3 protein: CASSSDREGTNEKLFF
V gene: TRBV27; CDR3 length: 15; D gene: -; clone size: -; J gene: TRBJ2-7; CDR3 DNA: TGTGCCAGCAGGCCGAGGACAGGGAGGGCCTACGAGCAGTACTTC; CDR3 protein: CASRPRTGRAYEQYF
V gene: TRBV18; CDR3 length: 15; D gene: TRBD2; clone size: -; J gene: TRBJ2-3; CDR3 DNA: TGTGCCAGCTCACCGGAAGGCGGGAGTGTGGTTACGCAGTATTTT; CDR3 protein: CASSPEGGSVVTQYF
V gene: TRBV28; CDR3 length: 16; D gene: -; clone size: -; J gene: TRBJ2-1; CDR3 DNA: TGTGCCAGCAGTTTACGGCGCGTGTCCTCCTACAATGAGCAGTTCTTC; CDR3 protein: CASSLRRVSSYNEQFF
V gene: TRBV13; CDR3 length: 14; D gene: -; clone size: -; J gene: TRBJ2-7; CDR3 DNA: TGTGCCAGCAGCCTTAGCGGGACAGAATACGAGCAGTACTTC; CDR3 protein: CASSLSGTEYEQYF
V gene: TRBV9; CDR3 length: 16; D gene: -; clone size: -; J gene: TRBJ1-2; CDR3 DNA: TGTGCCAGCAGCGTAGTGGAAAGGGCCGCAAACTATGGCTACACCTTC; CDR3 protein: CASSVVERAANYGYTF
V gene: TRBV5-6; CDR3 length: 15; D gene: -; clone size: -; J gene: TRBJ1-2; CDR3 DNA: TGTGCCAGCAGCCGGGGGGCAGCCTGGGGCTATGGCTACACCTTC; CDR3 protein: CASSRGAAWGYGYTF
V gene: TRBV11-3; CDR3 length: 15; D gene: TRBD2; clone size: -; J gene: TRBJ2-3; CDR3 DNA: TGTGCCAGCAGCCCGAGGGGGACTAGGGAAGATACGCAGTATTTT; CDR3 protein: CASSPRGTREDTQYF
V gene: TRBV28; CDR3 length: 18; D gene: TRBD1; clone size: -; J gene: TRBJ1-3; CDR3 DNA: TGTGCCAGCAGTTCCTACCGGGACAGGGGAAACTCTGGAAACACCATATATTTT; CDR3 protein: CASSSYRDRGNSGNTIYF
V gene: TRBV11-3; CDR3 length: 20; D gene: -; clone size: -; J gene: TRBJ2-4; CDR3 DNA: TGTGCCAGCAGCCGACCCGGAGGGGTAGGGGCTAAGGGGCCCAAAAACATTCAGTACTTC; CDR3 protein: CASSRPGGVGAKGPKNIQYF
V gene: TRBV19; CDR3 length: 16; D gene: TRBD2; clone size: -; J gene: TRBJ2-2; CDR3 DNA: TGTGCCAGTCTAGGGACTAGCGGGAGTTCCACCGGGGAGCTGTTTTTT; CDR3 protein: CASLGTSGSSTGELFF
V gene: TRBV27; CDR3 length: 14; D gene: TRBD1; clone size: once; J gene: TRBJ1-1; CDR3 DNA: TGTGCCAGCCGCGTGACAGGGGGAAACACTGAAGCTTTCTTT; CDR3 protein: CASRVTGGNTEAFF
V gene: TRBV27; CDR3 length: 15; D gene: TRBD2; clone size: -; J gene: TRBJ2-1; CDR3 DNA: TGTGCCAGCAGTCCTAGCGGGAGGCCCTACAATGAGCAGTTCTTC; CDR3 protein: CASSPSGRPYNEQFF